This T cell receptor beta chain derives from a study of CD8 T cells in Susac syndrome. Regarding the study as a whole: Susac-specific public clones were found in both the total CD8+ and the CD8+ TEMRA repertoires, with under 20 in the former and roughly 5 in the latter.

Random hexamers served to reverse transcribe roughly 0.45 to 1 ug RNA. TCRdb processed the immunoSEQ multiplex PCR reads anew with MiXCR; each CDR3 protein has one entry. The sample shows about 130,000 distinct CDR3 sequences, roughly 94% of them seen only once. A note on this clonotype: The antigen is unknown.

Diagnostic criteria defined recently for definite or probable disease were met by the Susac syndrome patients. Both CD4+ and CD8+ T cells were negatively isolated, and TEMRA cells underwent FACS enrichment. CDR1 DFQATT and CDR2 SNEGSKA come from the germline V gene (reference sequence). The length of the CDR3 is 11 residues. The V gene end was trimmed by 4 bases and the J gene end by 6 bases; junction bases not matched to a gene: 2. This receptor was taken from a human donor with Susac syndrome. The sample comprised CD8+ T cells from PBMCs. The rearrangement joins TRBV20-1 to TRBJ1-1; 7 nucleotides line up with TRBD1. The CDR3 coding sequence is TGCAGTGCTACCGACAGGGCTGAAGCTTTCTTT. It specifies CSATDRAEAFF.